These 26 T cell receptor beta chains share one sample of origin, sequenced in a study of beta chain features in type 1 diabetes. The entirety of the isolated RNA underwent reverse transcription, so expressed TCRB transcripts were sequenced. Libraries were prepared by immunoSEQ multiplex PCR; TCRdb keeps only in-frame clonotypes and omits some of them. The sample shows under 90,000 clones, roughly 31% of them seen only once. The specimen sequenced was stem cell memory CD4+ T cells from blood. The receptors were sampled from a woman younger than 30 in good health.

This clone was counted a few times. This chain joins TRBV4-2 and TRBJ1-4; TRBD1 matches at 9 bases. With 0 bases clipped from V and 8 bases from J, the junction kept 4 bases outside the gene matches. Germline CDR1 LGHNA, CDR2 YNFKEQ. The CDR3 has 15 residues. Here the CDR3 reads CASSQEGQGDEKLFF. The CDR3 nucleotides read TGTGCCAGCAGCCAAGAGGGACAGGGTGACGAAAAACTGTTTTTT.

V is TRBV6-4 and J is TRBJ2-1; 8 nucleotides align to TRBD2. With 4 bases clipped from V and 0 bases from J, the junction kept 5 bases outside the gene matches. The CDR3 spans 16 residues. Germline CDR1 reads MRHNA; CDR2 reads SNTAGT. The CDR3 DNA is TGTGCCAGCAGTGGGATAGCGGGGCTCTCCTACAATGAGCAGTTCTTC. It is translated as CASSGIAGLSYNEQFF.

The V and J genes are TRBV9 and TRBJ2-3; 12 positions match TRBD2. This CDR3 contains 16 residues. CDR1 and CDR2 from the germline V gene are SGDLS and YYNGEE. V gave up 4 bases and J gave up 3 bases; unmatched junction bases: 6. The DNA of the CDR3 is TGTGCCAGCAGCTTTCGGACTAGCGGGATGACAGATACGCAGTATTTT. Translation: CASSFRTSGMTDTQYF.

This clone was picked up a small number of times. This chain connects TRBV29-1 to TRBJ2-7, with a tentative D call TRBD1 (5 bases). Trimming removed 6 bases from V and 0 bases from J, with 12 bases in between. This CDR3 is 13 amino acids long. Germline V gene lookup returns CDR1 SQVTM and CDR2 ANQGSEA. CDR3 protein: CSVRQRSSYEQYF. In nucleotides, the CDR3 is TGCAGCGTGAGACAGAGAAGCTCCTACGAGCAGTACTTC.

This rearrangement joins TRBV5-1 to TRBJ2-7; 8 bases are shared with TRBD2. The trim removed 2 bases at V and 6 bases at J, leaving 7 bases unmatched. CDR1 and CDR2 from the germline V gene are SGHRS and YFSETQ. CDR3 length: 14 amino acids. The CDR3: CASSFGVRGAEQYF. The CDR3 DNA sequence: TGCGCCAGCAGCTTTGGGGTGCGGGGGGCCGAGCAGTACTTC.

This chain joins TRBV2 and TRBJ2-5; TRBD2 is a possible D gene (6 bases). Germline loops: CDR1 SNHLY, CDR2 FYNNEI. The CDR3 has 16 amino acids. Deletions cut 4 bases from V and 0 bases from J, with 15 bases between. The DNA for the CDR3 is TGTGCCAGCAGTGGGGGGGTTGGGGGGAACCAAGAGACCCAGTACTTC. This encodes CASSGGVGGNQETQYF.

This sequence joins TRBV27 and TRBJ1-5; D might be TRBD1 (6 bases). The CDR3 is 12 residues long. V was cut by 3 bases and J by 7 bases, with 7 bases left in between. In germline, CDR1 is MNHEY, CDR2 SMNVEV (reference sequence). The CDR3 reads CASSFQGQPQHF. In nucleotides, the CDR3 is TGTGCCAGCAGTTTCCAGGGGCAGCCCCAGCATTTT.

In this sample, this clone turned up a few times. The gene calls are TRBV7-9 and TRBJ1-2, with 7 bases aligning to TRBD1. Trimming cost V 2 bases and J 8 bases; bases outside gene matches: 5. Germline V gene lookup returns CDR1 SEHNR and CDR2 FQNEAQ (reference sequence). CDR3 length equals 13 residues. The CDR3 region is CASSLRRGRGYTF. Here the CDR3 DNA reads TGTGCCAGCAGCTTAAGAAGGGGGCGAGGCTACACCTTC.

The chain couples TRBV4-1 to TRBJ1-1; 7 bases align to TRBD1. Germline V lookup: CDR1 MGHRA, CDR2 YSYEKL. The CDR3 covers 14 residues. After removal of 0 bases from V and 4 bases from J, the junction contained 2 bases not matched to a gene. For the CDR3, the DNA is TGCGCCAGCAGCCAAGAGGGGACAGCCACTGAAGCTTTCTTT. Its translation is CASSQEGTATEAFF.

The rearrangement joins TRBV10-3 to TRBJ2-2; TRBD2 aligns across 9 bases. CDR1 and CDR2 from the germline V gene are ENHRY and SYGVKD. The CDR3 loop spans 13 amino acids. J lost 7 bases, V lost 11 bases, and 8 bases had no gene match. The DNA of the CDR3 is TGTGCCGCAGGGCAGCGGGAGGACGGGGAGCTGTTTTTT. The encoded protein is CAAGQREDGELFF.

V is TRBV30 and J is TRBJ2-5, with D tentatively TRBD1 (7 bases). The CDR3 totals 13 residues. V gave up 6 bases and J gave up 4 bases, with 15 bases separating them. Germline loops: CDR1 GTSNPN, CDR2 SVGIG (reference sequence). The CDR3 region has the DNA TGTGCCTGCGACAGGGCCGGGGGAGAGACCCAGTACTTC. Translation gives CACDRAGGETQYF.

This clone was seen a few times. The rearrangement uses TRBV6-6 and TRBJ1-2; 8 bases align to TRBD1. The trim removed 5 bases at V and 0 bases at J, leaving 2 bases unmatched. The germline V gene encodes CDR1 MNHNY and CDR2 SVGAGI (reference sequence). The CDR3 spans 14 residues. The CDR3 region is CASSPTGANYGYTF. The CDR3 DNA sequence: TGTGCCAGCAGTCCGACAGGGGCTAACTATGGCTACACCTTC.

This rearrangement joins TRBV6-5 to TRBJ2-3, with D tentatively TRBD1 (6 bases). This CDR3 spans 15 amino acids. Trimming took off 6 bases at V and 4 bases at J, with 17 bases between the two ends. From germline, CDR1 is MNHEY and CDR2 SVGAGI. CDR3 nucleotide sequence: TGTGCCAGCAGCTGGGTACCAGGGGCGGCAGATACGCAGTATTTT. Amino acid sequence: CASSWVPGAADTQYF.

The chain combines TRBV6-1 with TRBJ1-2; D is perhaps TRBD1 (6 bases). The CDR3 runs to 13 residues. The V gene's germline CDR1 is MNHNS and CDR2 SASEGT. With 7 bases removed from V and 5 bases from J, the gap between germline ends came to 14 bases. CDR3 sequence (DNA): TGTGCCAGCACCTTGGACAGCCGTTATGGCTACACCTTC. Translation: CASTLDSRYGYTF.

The chain is built from TRBV6-6 and TRBJ2-7; 7 bases line up with TRBD1. This CDR3 has 14 amino acids. CDR1 MNHNY and CDR2 SVGAGI come from the germline V gene (reference sequence). Trimming removed 10 bases from V and 2 bases from J; junction bases left unmatched: 11. The CDR3 spells CATFPGQRAYEQYF. The CDR3 bases are TGTGCCACCTTCCCGGGACAGAGAGCCTACGAGCAGTACTTC.

V usage is TRBV29-1 and J usage is TRBJ1-1; a possible D gene is TRBD1 (5 bases). Deletions cut 2 bases from V and 7 bases from J, with 8 bases between. CDR1 and CDR2 from the germline V gene are SQVTM and ANQGSEA. The CDR3 sequence is 11 residues long. For the CDR3, the DNA is TGCAGCGTTGAAACAAGGGGTGAAGCTTTCTTT. As protein: CSVETRGEAFF.

V gene TRBV7-6 combines with J gene TRBJ2-5, with D possibly matching TRBD1 (6 bases). V lost 10 bases, J lost 2 bases, and 11 bases lay in between. In germline, CDR1 is SGHVS, CDR2 FNYEAQ. The CDR3 is 12 amino acids. CDR3 loop: CATAGTQETQYF. CDR3 coding DNA: TGTGCCACCGCCGGGACACAAGAGACCCAGTACTTC.

The V gene is TRBV30, the J gene TRBJ2-7; 7 bases map to TRBD2. The J segment lost 3 bases and the V segment lost 8 bases, leaving 10 bases of the junction unmatched. CDR1 GTSNPN and CDR2 SVGIG come from the germline V gene (reference sequence). This CDR3 region has 13 residues. The CDR3 is CAAEGGIGYEQYF. Here the CDR3 DNA reads TGTGCCGCGGAGGGAGGGATTGGCTACGAGCAGTACTTC.

This sequence joins TRBV5-1 and TRBJ2-7; D possibly corresponds to TRBD2 (5 bases). CDR1 and CDR2 from the germline V gene are SGHRS and YFSETQ. This CDR3 has 14 residues. The V and J ends lost 3 bases and 7 bases respectively, with 17 bases between them. The CDR3 is CASSSAPGPGEQYF. CDR3 nucleotides: TGCGCCAGCAGCTCCGCCCCCGGACCGGGGGAGCAGTACTTC.

This clone was found a few times. This chain joins TRBV5-1 and TRBJ1-4; perhaps TRBD1 as D (6 bases). Germline V CDR1 and CDR2: SGHRS, YFSETQ. V lost 2 bases and J lost 8, with 13 bases in between. The CDR3 contains 14 residues. CDR3 amino acids: CASSLQGLGEKLFF. In nucleotides, the CDR3 is TGCGCCAGCAGCTTACAGGGATTAGGGGAAAAACTGTTTTTT.

This clone was seen only a few times. Compared with germline, one end of the junction differs, possibly owing to a read error. This chain uses TRBV7-2 with TRBJ1-2; D gene unclear. Germline CDR1 and CDR2: SGHTA and FQGNSA. The CDR3 length is 12 residues. CDR3 nucleotides: TGTGCCAGCAGCTGGGCGTCCACCCAGCCCTCATTC. It translates to CASSWASTQPSF.

The rearrangement links TRBV5-6 to TRBJ1-2, with D possibly matching TRBD1 (5 bases). V dropped 4 bases and J dropped 4 bases, with 8 bases sitting between them. Germline CDR1 reads SGHDT; CDR2 reads YYEEEE. This CDR3 is 12 amino acids long. This CDR3 reads CASSPGSYGYTF. DNA for the CDR3: TGTGCCAGCAGCCCAGGGTCCTATGGCTACACCTTC. The variable domain in full, with the rest retrieved from reference TRBV5-6 and TRBJ1-2, is DAGVTQSPTHLIKTRGQQVTLRCSPKSGHDTVSWYQQALGQGPQFIFQYYEEEERQRGNFPDRFSGHQFPNYSSELNVNALLLGDSALYLCASSPGSYGYTFGSGTRLTVV.

The chain combines TRBV2 with TRBJ2-1, with 14 bases that match TRBD2. After removal of 4 bases from V and 1 base from J, the junction contained 3 bases not matched to a gene. CDR1 is SNHLY, CDR2 FYNNEI, per germline. This CDR3 is built from 17 residues. Written as DNA, the CDR3 is TGTGCCAGCAGTGGGGGACTAGCGGGGGCATCCTACAATGAGCAGTTCTTC. This sequence encodes CASSGGLAGASYNEQFF.

J is TRBJ2-3 and V is TRBV2; 13 nucleotides match TRBD2. V shed 5 bases and J 1 base; nucleotides not matched to a gene: 3. Germline V gives CDR1 SNHLY, CDR2 FYNNEI. The CDR3 has 16 residues. Here the CDR3 reads CASSFGLAGGTDTQYF. As DNA, the CDR3 is TGTGCCAGCAGTTTTGGACTAGCGGGGGGCACAGATACGCAGTATTTT.

This clone was seen more than once but under ten times. The chain combines TRBV18 with TRBJ1-5, with D hard to call. This CDR3 is built from 13 residues. V was shortened by 2 bases and J by 6 bases, with 8 bases between the two germline ends. The germline gives CDR1 KGHSH, CDR2 LQKENI. The CDR3, as DNA: TGTGCCAGCTCACCAGACATCACTCAGCCCCAGCATTTT. Protein sequence: CASSPDITQPQHF.

This clone turned up a few times. Other DNA sequences in this specimen translate into the identical CDR3. The CDR3 loop reads CASSTLAGGYEQYF. For the CDR3, the DNA is TGTGCCAGTAGTACTCTAGCGGGGGGCTACGAGCAGTACTTC. The chain is built from TRBV19 and TRBJ2-7, with 11 bases identical to TRBD2. Germline V lookup: CDR1 LNHDA, CDR2 SQIVND (reference sequence). V dropped 4 bases and J dropped 3; count of bases not matched to a gene: 2. The length of the CDR3 is 14 residues.